These 21 T cell receptor beta chains were sequenced from one sample in a study of cytomegalovirus exposure and HLA in healthy donors. The data were produced by immunoSEQ multiplex PCR, yet TCRdb's version contains in-frame clones alone and is incomplete. The data hold about 63,000 clones, with about 89% observed a single time. Sequences were obtained from PBMCs. The receptors were sampled from a woman in her late teens or twenties in good health and CMV-seronegative.

This clone was observed once. This chain joins TRBV11-2 and TRBJ1-1, with D possibly TRBD1 on 5 matching bases. The V end lost 3 bases, the J end lost 1 base, and 12 bases lay between the germline ends. Germline V gene data show CDR1 as SGHAT and CDR2 as FQNNGV. The CDR3 runs to 15 residues. In DNA, the CDR3 is TGTGCCAGCAGCTTTGGAGGGGCAGGGAACACTGAAGCTTTCTTT. This sequence encodes CASSFGGAGNTEAFF. Looking up the rest from reference TRBV11-2 and TRBJ1-1 gives the full variable domain: EAGVAQSPRYKIIEKRQSVAFWCNPISGHATLYWYQQILGQGPKLLIQFQNNGVVDDSQLPKDRFSAERLKGVDSTLKIQPAKLEDSAVYLCASSFGGAGNTEAFFGQGTRLTVV.

V gene TRBV5-1 combines with J gene TRBJ1-1; D is ambiguous. Germline V gives CDR1 SGHRS, CDR2 YFSETQ. The CDR3 totals 15 residues. Trimming cost V 0 bases and J 3 bases, with 12 bases left between them. CDR3 sequence: CASSLGATTYTEAFF. The DNA of the CDR3 is TGCGCCAGCAGCTTGGGCGCCACTACGTACACTGAAGCTTTCTTT.

The rearrangement links TRBV4-2 to TRBJ2-2; no definite D call. Germline V gene lookup returns CDR1 LGHNA and CDR2 YNFKEQ. V lost 0 bases and J lost 6, with 8 bases in between. The CDR3 is 14 amino acids. CDR3: CASSQEIGSGELFF. CDR3 coding DNA: TGTGCCAGCAGCCAAGAGATCGGGTCCGGGGAGCTGTTTTTT.

The chain links TRBV27 to TRBJ1-2; 11 nucleotides match TRBD1. The CDR3 consists of 15 residues. Losses at the gene ends were 5 bases for V and 4 bases for J; bases not matched to a gene: 6. CDR1 MNHEY and CDR2 SMNVEV come from the germline V gene (reference sequence). The CDR3 DNA reads TGTGCCAGCAGTCCTAGGACAGGGGGCGCCTATGGCTACACCTTC. Its translation is CASSPRTGGAYGYTF.

This rearrangement joins TRBV5-1 to TRBJ1-2, with D maybe TRBD1 (5 bases). This CDR3 contains 14 residues. V was shortened by 4 bases and J by 8 bases, with 18 bases between the two germline ends. The germline CDR1 and CDR2 sequences are SGHRS and YFSETQ. CDR3 DNA: TGCGCCAGCAGCGCGGGGGTCTCCTCTGGCGGCTACACCTTC. Translating gives CASSAGVSSGGYTF.

The V gene is TRBV5-7, the J gene TRBJ2-7, with TRBD1 matching over 9 bases. TRBV5-7 is noted as an ORF with a role that remains uncertain. The CDR3 contains 17 residues. The V gene end was trimmed by 10 bases and the J gene end by 3 bases; junction bases not matched to a gene: 20. CDR3 DNA: TGTGCCCCGGACAGGGGAAAAGGGACTCCCTCTTACTACGAGCAGTACTTC. Translating gives CAPDRGKGTPSYYEQYF.

The genes are TRBV2 and TRBJ2-1; D uncertain. CDR1 and CDR2 (germline): SNHLY, FYNNEI. V was shortened by 8 bases and J by 5 bases, with 13 bases between the two germline ends. The CDR3 is made up of 13 amino acids. CDR3 sequence (DNA): TGTGCCAGCTCGCCGAGTCCGGACAATGAGCAGTTCTTC. Protein: CASSPSPDNEQFF.

The chain joins TRBV2 to TRBJ2-5; 8 positions agree with TRBD2. The CDR3 length is 15 residues. The germline gives CDR1 SNHLY, CDR2 FYNNEI. The junction had 8 bases not matched to a gene; V was cut back by 6 bases and J by 2 bases. CDR3 DNA: TGTGCCAGCAGCAATCAAGGACTAGCTCAAGAGACCCAGTACTTC. Translating gives CASSNQGLAQETQYF.

This clone was counted a few times. The rearrangement joins TRBV30 to TRBJ1-1, with D hard to call. The V and J ends lost 0 bases and 6 bases respectively, with 8 bases between them. Germline V gene lookup returns CDR1 GTSNPN and CDR2 SVGIG (reference sequence). This CDR3 is built from 12 residues. DNA of the CDR3: TGTGCCTGGAGTGTAGCTGGAGCTGAAGCTTTCTTT. Translating it yields CAWSVAGAEAFF.

This chain links TRBV28 with TRBJ1-3; TRBD1 might be the D (6 bases). V dropped 8 bases and J dropped 0 bases, with 11 bases sitting between them. This CDR3 has 14 residues. Germline CDR1 is MDHEN and CDR2 is SYDVKM. CDR3 in amino acids: CASLDRSSGNTIYF. Here the CDR3 DNA reads TGTGCCAGCCTAGACAGGAGCTCTGGAAACACCATATATTTT.

This sequence joins TRBV5-1 and TRBJ1-2, with TRBD1 as a possible D gene (6 bases). The germline V and J ends were trimmed by 5 bases and 2 bases, with 16 bases remaining between them. This CDR3 has 15 residues. CDR1 and CDR2 from the germline V gene are SGHRS and YFSETQ. CDR3 amino acids: CASSPLTGPNYGYTF. The CDR3 DNA sequence: TGCGCCAGCAGTCCATTGACAGGTCCCAACTATGGCTACACCTTC.

The CDR3 sequence: CASSLGGGYATNEKLFF. CDR3 bases: TGTGCCAGCAGCTTGGGCGGGGGCTATGCAACTAATGAAAAACTGTTTTTT. The chain recombines TRBV5-6 with TRBJ1-4, with a tentative D call TRBD1 (6 bases). Germline-derived CDR1 and CDR2 are SGHDT and YYEEEE. The length of the CDR3 is 17 residues. V dropped 0 bases and J dropped 0 bases, with 12 bases sitting between them.

V gene TRBV27 combines with J gene TRBJ2-7; 7 bases are a match to TRBD2. Germline V gene lookup returns CDR1 MNHEY and CDR2 SMNVEV (reference sequence). This CDR3 region has 15 residues. Trimming removed 5 bases from V and 5 bases from J; junction bases left unmatched: 12. The CDR3 DNA is TGTGCCAGCAGTCAACTAGGGAGGGCGGTACACGAGCAGTACTTC. Translation: CASSQLGRAVHEQYF.

The rearrangement links TRBV6-6 to TRBJ1-5; maybe TRBD1 (5 bases). With 2 bases removed from V and 6 bases from J, the gap between germline ends came to 11 bases. This CDR3 spans 14 amino acids. Per the germline V gene, CDR1 is MNHNY and CDR2 is SVGAGI (reference sequence). CDR3 amino acids: CASSYQGAGQPQHF. The CDR3 region has the DNA TGTGCCAGCAGTTACCAAGGGGCTGGTCAGCCCCAGCATTTT.

The chain links TRBV5-4 to TRBJ1-2; TRBD1 matches 7 bases. The length of the CDR3 is 14 residues. Germline trimming cut 5 bases from V and 2 bases from J; bases unmatched to any gene: 6. Germline CDR1 SGHNT, CDR2 YYREEE (reference sequence). The CDR3 nucleotides read TGTGCCAGCAGTTCACCGGGACAGAACTATGGCTACACCTTC. Protein product: CASSSPGQNYGYTF.

V is TRBV5-1 and J is TRBJ2-7; TRBD1 aligns across 7 bases. With 6 bases clipped from V and 0 bases from J, the junction kept 6 bases outside the gene matches. CDR3 length: 14 amino acids. Germline V gene data show CDR1 as SGHRS and CDR2 as YFSETQ. As DNA, the CDR3 is TGCGCCAGCACTGACAGGGAAAGCTCCTACGAGCAGTACTTC. This translates into CASTDRESSYEQYF.

This chain connects TRBV2 to TRBJ1-2, with D possibly TRBD1 on 6 matching bases. CDR3 length equals 12 residues. Germline V gene lookup returns CDR1 SNHLY and CDR2 FYNNEI. V was clipped by 11 bases and J by 0 bases, with 10 bases between them. The CDR3 spells CAREGANYGYTF. The CDR3 DNA reads TGTGCCCGGGAGGGGGCTAACTATGGCTACACCTTC. The entire variable domain, with the rest obtained from reference TRBV2 and TRBJ1-2, is as follows: EPEVTQTPSHQVTQMGQEVILRCVPISNHLYFYWYRQILGQKVEFLVSFYNNEISEKSEIFDDQFSVERPDGSNFTLKIRSTKLEDSAMYFCAREGANYGYTFGSGTRLTVV.

The chain combines TRBV7-9 with TRBJ2-1, with 8 positions matching TRBD2. CDR1 is SEHNR and CDR2 is FQNEAQ in the germline V gene (reference sequence). Losses at the gene ends were 5 bases for V and 4 bases for J; bases not matched to a gene: 7. The length of the CDR3 is 15 residues. The CDR3 sequence is CASSLRGLAYNEQFF. Written as DNA, the CDR3 is TGTGCCAGCAGCCTACGAGGACTAGCTTACAATGAGCAGTTCTTC.

The J gene is TRBJ1-1, the V gene TRBV7-9, with 8 positions matching TRBD1. This CDR3 is 12 amino acids long. Unmatched junction bases numbered 2, after V lost 5 bases and J lost 6 bases. Germline V gives CDR1 SEHNR, CDR2 FQNEAQ (reference sequence). CDR3 coding DNA: TGTGCCAGCAGCCAGGGACAGGCTGAAGCTTTCTTT. Residues: CASSQGQAEAFF.

The chain carries TRBV5-1 and TRBJ2-1; the match to TRBD2 covers 12 bases. V shed 4 bases and J 0 bases; nucleotides not matched to a gene: 11. The CDR3 spans 19 residues. CDR1 and CDR2 (germline): SGHRS, YFSETQ. In DNA form, the CDR3 reads TGCGCCAGCAGCCCCCAGCCCGGACTAGCGGGGAGCTCCTACAATGAGCAGTTCTTC. It translates to CASSPQPGLAGSSYNEQFF.

This clone was detected a few times. The chain is built from TRBV7-2 and TRBJ2-7, with D possibly matching TRBD1 (6 bases). Germline V CDR1 and CDR2: SGHTA, FQGNSA. V lost 5 bases, J lost 5 bases, and 10 bases lay in between. The CDR3 has 12 residues. The CDR3, as DNA: TGTGCCAGCAGCCCCGCAGGGGACGAGCAGTACTTC. This sequence encodes CASSPAGDEQYF.